These T cell receptor beta chains were read from a single sample in a study of cytomegalovirus exposure and HLA in healthy donors. The assay was immunoSEQ multiplex PCR, and TCRdb's table has in-frame clones only and misses some. The data show about 98,000 clones, roughly 81% seen once. What was sequenced was PBMCs. The receptors stem from a man in his forties in good health and CMV-seronegative. Both conserved end residues are part of each CDR3. A D gene is named only where the DNA matches it firmly. A clone size is listed for some rows: how often the clone was seen (once, few, many), or a class if it is expanded.

abundance,j_gene,d_gene,v_gene,CDR3nt,CDR3aa
NA,TRBJ1-2,NA,TRBV7-9,TGTGCCAGCAGCTTACCAGGGAAAGACTATGGCTACACCTTC,CASSLPGKDYGYTF
NA,TRBJ2-3,TRBD2,TRBV7-7,TGTGCCAGCAGTCCCGGGAGGGAGGGCACAGATACGCAGTATTTT,CASSPGREGTDTQYF
NA,TRBJ1-1,NA,TRBV7-9,TGTGCCAGCAGCTTAGAAGGCGGTGGAAAAGCTTTCTTT,CASSLEGGGKAFF
NA,TRBJ1-1,NA,TRBV7-2,TGTGCCAGCAGCCGCAGTCGTCAGAACACTGAAGCTTTCTTT,CASSRSRQNTEAFF
NA,TRBJ2-7,NA,TRBV7-9,TGTGCCAGCAGCGAGTATATCGAGCAGTACTTC,CASSEYIEQYF
NA,TRBJ1-3,NA,TRBV10-3,TGTGCCATCAGTGAGTCGGGCAGGGTCTCTGGAAACACCATATATTTT,CAISESGRVSGNTIYF
NA,TRBJ2-3,NA,TRBV30,TGTGCCTGGAGTGCCGGAGATACGCAGTATTTT,CAWSAGDTQYF
few,TRBJ1-6,TRBD1,TRBV28,TGTGCCAGCAGTGGTCACAGGGGCTATAATTCACCCCTCCACTTT,CASSGHRGYNSPLHF
NA,TRBJ2-7,NA,TRBV10-3,TGTGCCACCCTGACCCCGAGACTCTCCTACGAGCAGTACTTC,CATLTPRLSYEQYF
few,TRBJ2-1,NA,TRBV2,TGTGCCAGCAGTGGGACTACACATCTGGGTGAGCAGTTCTTC,CASSGTTHLGEQFF
few,TRBJ2-6,TRBD1,TRBV28,TGTGCCAGCAGTTTAGGTGGGACAGGTCCGTCCGGGGCCAACGTCCTGACTTTC,CASSLGGTGPSGANVLTF
NA,TRBJ1-2,NA,TRBV25-1,TGTGCCAGCAGTGATAGGCAGGGATCGTACTATGGCTACACCTTC,CASSDRQGSYYGYTF
NA,TRBJ2-7,NA,TRBV7-9,TGTGCCAGCAGACCCCCACAGGGAATCTCCTACGAGCAGTACTTC,CASRPPQGISYEQYF